This section outlines one T cell receptor (beta chain) sequence together with its context. Authors' analysis steps: Estimation of nucleated cell counts was performed using reference gene primer amplification. Profiled with immunoSEQ multiplex PCR; TCRdb holds only in-frame clones, not every one. D and trimming come from the DNA, and the V and J calls and clone size come from that table. The sample carries approximately 210,000 clones, around 84% recorded once. This record belongs to a study of blood T cell repertoires in COVID-19. About the research overall: Acute and convalescent COVID-19 specimens originated in the United States, Italy and Spain. From T cells, B-cell-depleted T cells, or PBMCs came the material, which was cDNA or gDNA.

The CDR3 runs 15 residues. The germline CDR1 and CDR2 sequences are LNHDA and SQIVND (reference sequence). V gave up 1 base and J gave up 5 bases; unmatched junction bases: 6. This receptor was identified in a man aged 25-45 years with active or convalescent COVID-19. Sequenced sample: peripheral blood. The chain combines TRBV19 with TRBJ2-7; 9 positions agree with TRBD1. Here the CDR3 reads CASSIAGQGGNEQYF. Here the CDR3 DNA reads TGTGCCAGTAGTATAGCGGGACAGGGTGGCAACGAGCAGTACTTC.